Described below is a single T cell receptor beta chain sequence and its context. These data are taken from a study of control samples from healthy donors and cancer patients. This CDR3 is built from 15 residues. Deletions cut 4 bases from V and 2 bases from J, with 11 bases between. Germline loops: CDR1 SGHDN, CDR2 FVKESK. Repertoires were generated with immunoSEQ multiplex PCR, while TCRdb's copy carries only in-frame clones and drops some. Of 100,000 or so clones listed, roughly four fifths were seen once; the top ten hold over 10%. V usage is TRBV14 and J usage is TRBJ2-2; D remains ambiguous. The clonotype comes from a woman aged 50 to 65 in good health. Sequencing was carried out using blood. The CDR3 DNA follows: TGTGCCAGCAGCCCCCCTGGCCACAACACCGGGGAGCTGTTTTTT. Its translation is CASSPPGHNTGELFF.